The entry below gives a single T cell receptor beta chain sequence along with its context. Germline V gene data show CDR1 as LNHDA and CDR2 as SQIVND (reference sequence). The CDR3 consists of 14 residues. The V segment lost 8 bases and the J segment 7 bases; nucleotides outside the gene matches: 11. Libraries were prepared by immunoSEQ multiplex PCR; TCRdb keeps only in-frame clonotypes and omits some of them. Here the sample spans about 230,000 clones, 70% to 90% being singletons. This sample is drawn from a study of blood T cell repertoires in COVID-19. Source material: peripheral blood. This TCR was sampled from a woman in her sixties or seventies with active or convalescent COVID-19. V and J are TRBV19 and TRBJ1-2, with TRBD1 matching over 9 bases. CDR3 bases: TGTGCCAGTGGGGGGACAGGGAGCATCGGTGGCTACACCTTC. Its protein is CASGGTGSIGGYTF.